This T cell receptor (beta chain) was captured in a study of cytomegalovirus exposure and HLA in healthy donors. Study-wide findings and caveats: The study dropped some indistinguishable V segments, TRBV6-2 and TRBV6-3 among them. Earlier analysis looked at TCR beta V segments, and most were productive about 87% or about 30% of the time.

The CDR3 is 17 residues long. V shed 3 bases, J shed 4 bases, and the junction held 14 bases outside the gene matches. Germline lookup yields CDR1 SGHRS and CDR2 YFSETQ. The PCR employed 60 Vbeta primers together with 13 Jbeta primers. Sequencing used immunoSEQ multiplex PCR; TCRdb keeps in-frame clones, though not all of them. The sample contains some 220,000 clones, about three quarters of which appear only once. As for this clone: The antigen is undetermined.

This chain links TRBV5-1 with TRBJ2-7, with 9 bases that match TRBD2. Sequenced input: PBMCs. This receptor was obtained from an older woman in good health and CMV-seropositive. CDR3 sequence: CASSSLPISGRGYEQYF. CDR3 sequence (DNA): TGCGCCAGCAGCTCCCTTCCGATTAGCGGGAGAGGGTACGAGCAGTACTTC.